The T cell receptor (beta chain) described here comes from a study of regulatory T cells in long-lasting Graves disease. General study results and limits: Sample size, which was small, may have reduced accuracy.

Note on this clonotype: The antigen is not known.

Time point meaning: persistent/refractory GD, antithyroid drugs over 5 years with positive TRAb. From PBMCs, RNA was extracted and then used to make the TCR library. The authors diagnosed Graves' disease using American Thyroid Association guidelines. Patients all came to the study from an endocrinology department in Xi'an, China. CDR1 and CDR2 (germline): LNHNV, YYDKDF (reference sequence). The ends lost 0 bases at V and 10 bases at J; junction bases unmatched: 7. CDR3 length: 16 residues. CDR3-region Arm-PCR and iRepertoire HTBI primers produced the TCR beta libraries. TCRdb passed the multiplex PCR reads through MiXCR, listing each CDR3 protein once. Among about 470,000 distinct CDR3 sequences listed, 20% to 25% were seen once.

This chain joins TRBV15 and TRBJ2-1; 12 nucleotides match TRBD2. The sequenced sample was peripheral blood mononuclear cells (PBMCs), obtained when the disease was refractory, from a patient treated with antithyroid drugs. This TCR came from a female donor with Graves disease. The DNA of the CDR3 is TGTGCCACCAGCAGAGATCGACTAGCGGGAGTAGGCGAGCAGTTCTTC. Its protein product is CATSRDRLAGVGEQFF.